This T cell receptor (beta chain) derives from a study of T cells in Graves' hyperthyroidism and ophthalmopathy. From RNA transcripts, TCR beta CDR3 regions were amplified. HTBI primers were employed in a first-round RT-PCR of the TCR CDR3. TCRdb fed the multiplex PCR reads into MiXCR, producing one record per CDR3 protein. The sample holds hundreds of thousands of distinct CDR3 sequences, approximately 14% seen once. Losses at the gene ends were 6 bases for V and 2 bases for J; bases not matched to a gene: 4. The CDR3 length is 14 residues. Germline V gives CDR1 LNHNV, CDR2 YYDKDF (reference sequence). This clonotype was seen more than once but under ten times.

The gene calls are TRBV15 and TRBJ1-5; 7 nucleotides agree with TRBD1. Sequenced: blood. The clonotype comes from a woman between 50 and 59 years old with Graves' ophthalmopathy. The CDR3: CATSQGGRNQPQHF. In DNA, the CDR3 is TGTGCCACCAGTCAAGGGGGCCGCAATCAGCCCCAGCATTTT.